These 10 T cell receptor beta chains originate from one sample sequenced in a study of blood T cell repertoires in COVID-19. The repertoire was sequenced with immunoSEQ multiplex PCR; TCRdb's copy has only in-frame clones and lacks some. The sample includes 200,000 or so clones, about four fifths of them seen just once. The sequenced material came from PBMCs or T cells enriched from blood (not recorded which). The receptors were sampled from a man aged 60 to 69 who had recovered from COVID-19.

This chain connects TRBV7-2 to TRBJ1-2, with TRBD1 matching 7 bases. This CDR3 has 13 amino acids. CDR1 is SGHTA and CDR2 is FQGNSA in the germline V gene. The trim removed 1 base at V and 7 bases at J, leaving 3 bases unmatched. CDR3 residues: CASSLEGAGGYTF. DNA of the CDR3: TGTGCCAGCAGCTTAGAGGGGGCCGGTGGCTACACCTTC.

This chain joins TRBV5-1 and TRBJ2-1, with D possibly TRBD1 on 6 matching bases. Germline CDR1 and CDR2: SGHRS and YFSETQ. V lost 0 bases to trimming and J lost 4 bases, with 8 bases between them. This CDR3 comprises 14 residues. The CDR3 region is CASSLGQVYNEQFF. CDR3 in DNA: TGCGCCAGCAGCTTGGGACAGGTATACAATGAGCAGTTCTTC.

The V call is TRBV5-4, the J call TRBJ2-2, with TRBD2 matching 8 bases. This CDR3 is built from 16 residues. The J segment lost 6 bases and the V segment lost 0 bases, leaving 7 bases of the junction unmatched. Germline V CDR1 and CDR2: SGHNT, YYREEE (reference sequence). The CDR3 reads CASSLDSSGVAGELFF. In DNA form, the CDR3 reads TGTGCCAGCAGCTTGGATAGTAGCGGGGTAGCCGGGGAGCTGTTTTTT.

The chain recombines TRBV2 with TRBJ2-7; TRBD1 might be the D (5 bases). The V gene lost 7 bases and the J gene lost 3 bases, with 16 bases spanning the gap. The CDR3 spans 14 residues. CDR1 SNHLY and CDR2 FYNNEI come from the germline V gene. CDR3 DNA: TGTGCCAGCATTGGCCGCAGGGATCGCTACGAGCAGTACTTC. Encoded protein: CASIGRRDRYEQYF.

The table lists this clone with a count of one. The CDR3 sequence: CATSDFTSQETQYF. As DNA, the CDR3 is TGTGCCACCAGTGATTTCACTAGCCAAGAGACCCAGTACTTC. The chain is built from TRBV24-1 and TRBJ2-5; weak D call: TRBD2 (5 bases). Trimming shortened V by 1 base and J by 1 base, and 6 bases separated the two germline ends. The CDR3 length is 14 residues. Germline V gene sequence: CDR1 KGHDR, CDR2 SFDVKD.

The chain links TRBV19 to TRBJ2-3; 13 bases map to TRBD2. CDR1 is LNHDA, CDR2 SQIVND, per germline (reference sequence). This CDR3 is built from 15 residues. The V gene end was trimmed by 6 bases and the J gene end by 2 bases; junction bases not matched to a gene: 2. The CDR3: CASRTSGGPTDTQYF. The DNA for the CDR3 is TGTGCCAGTAGGACTAGCGGGGGGCCCACAGATACGCAGTATTTT.

The chain carries TRBV11-3 and TRBJ2-5, with D hard to call. The V gene's germline CDR1 is SGHNT and CDR2 YENEEA. The length of the CDR3 is 14 residues. The V end was cut by 3 bases, the J end by 1 base, with 9 bases between. The CDR3 loop is CASSFGQFQETQYF. CDR3 nucleotides: TGTGCCAGCAGCTTTGGCCAGTTCCAAGAGACCCAGTACTTC.

The rearrangement links TRBV3-1 (or the pseudogene TRBV3-2) to TRBJ1-2; possibly TRBD1 for D (6 bases). V dropped 8 bases and J dropped 10 bases, with 14 bases sitting between them. Germline V lookup: CDR1 LGHDT, CDR2 YNNKEL (reference sequence). The CDR3 sequence is 11 residues long. The CDR3: CASSTPGDYTF. The DNA for the CDR3 is TGTGCCAGCTCCACTCCAGGGGACTACACCTTC.

The chain combines TRBV18 with TRBJ2-3, with TRBD1 matching 10 bases. Looked up from germline, CDR1 is KGHSH and CDR2 is LQKENI. This CDR3 has 15 amino acids. The J segment lost 4 bases and the V segment lost 3 bases, leaving 4 bases of the junction unmatched. The CDR3 spells CASSPTTGGADTQYF. The CDR3 DNA follows: TGTGCCAGCTCACCGACGACAGGGGGCGCAGATACGCAGTATTTT. Full variable domain (rest looked up from reference TRBV18 and TRBJ2-3): NAGVMQNPRHLVRRRGQEARLRCSPMKGHSHVYWYRQLPEEGLKFMVYLQKENIIDESGMPKERFSAEFPKEGPSILRIQQVVRGDSAAYFCASSPTTGGADTQYFGPGTRLTVL.

The chain uses TRBV19 and TRBJ2-5; the D is unclear. Germline V CDR1 and CDR2: LNHDA, SQIVND (reference sequence). The CDR3 consists of 13 residues. The ends were cut back, 3 bases at V and 5 bases at J, with 10 bases in the middle. This CDR3 reads CASSMNQRETQYF. CDR3 nucleotides: TGTGCCAGTAGTATGAATCAGAGGGAGACCCAGTACTTC.